This paragraph covers one T cell receptor beta chain sequence. As yet, its antigen is unknown. This sample is part of a study of T cells in Graves' hyperthyroidism and ophthalmopathy. Study conclusions and caveats: Most expanded thyroid clonotypes above 0.001 recurred in blood.

Amplification of TCR beta CDR3 regions was performed using RNA transcripts as template. HTBI primers were the set used in a first-round RT-PCR of the TCR CDR3. TCRdb re-analysed the multiplex PCR reads in MiXCR, keeping a single row per CDR3 protein. The table lists 350,000 or so distinct CDR3 sequences, roughly 15% of them singletons, with more than 30% in the top ten. V was pared by 4 bases and J by 4 bases, with 13 bases between. CDR1 WNHNN and CDR2 SYGVQD come from the germline V gene (reference sequence). The CDR3 is 14 residues long. It was uncontrolled infection, other autoimmune disease, pregnancy or lactation that excluded patients.

This chain connects TRBV10-1 to TRBJ1-1; D might be TRBD1 (5 bases). This sequence was found in a woman younger than 45 with Graves' hyperthyroidism that later progressed to Graves' ophthalmopathy. Sequencing was carried out using blood. CDR3 sequence (DNA): TGCGCCAGCAGTGCGATGATCGGGGGCACTGAAGCTTTCTTT. Amino acids: CASSAMIGGTEAFF.